The 9 T cell receptor beta chains in this list originate from one sample, sequenced in a study of vaccination and CD4 T cells after COVID-19. No antigen is known for these receptors. Documented treatment: roughly ten-day PBMC culture with coronavirus spike peptide pools or control peptides (ViraFEST assay). Oncomine TCR Beta short-read sequencing was applied to DNA from cultured CD4+ T cells. In TCRdb, the PCR reads were re-called with MiXCR into one record per CDR3 protein. The sample lists approximately 16,000 distinct CDR3 sequences; around 70% were seen once. Sequenced input: CD4+ T cells from blood, cultured in vitro. The source of these receptors is a human donor who had recovered from COVID-19.

The chain employs TRBV7-2 and TRBJ2-2; tentative D call: TRBD1 (6 bases). Trimming cost V 3 bases and J 8 bases, with 10 bases left between them. The CDR3 runs to 13 residues. Germline CDR1 is SGHTA and CDR2 is FQGNSA. CDR3 amino acids: CASSFLQGGELFF. CDR3 DNA: TGTGCCAGCAGCTTCCTCCAGGGGGGGGAGCTGTTTTTT.

The chain has TRBV19 and TRBJ2-3; 8 nucleotides line up with TRBD2. CDR1 and CDR2 (germline): LNHDA, SQIVND (reference sequence). The ends lost 3 bases at V and 1 base at J; junction bases unmatched: 12. The CDR3 covers 18 residues. In DNA form, the CDR3 reads TGTGCCAGTAGTATCCGGTATCGAGCGGGAGAACGCACAGATACGCAGTATTTT. Amino acid sequence: CASSIRYRAGERTDTQYF.

This clonotype showed up just once. The gene calls are TRBV24-1 and TRBJ2-3; 10 bases match TRBD2. This CDR3 comprises 17 residues. V gave up 0 bases and J gave up 4 bases; unmatched junction bases: 6. Germline loops: CDR1 KGHDR, CDR2 SFDVKD. CDR3 nucleotides: TGTGCCACCAGTGATTTGTCTAGCGGGAGAATGTCAGATACGCAGTATTTT. Its protein product is CATSDLSSGRMSDTQYF.

DNA of the CDR3: TGTGCCAGCAGGACCGACGGAAGCAATCAGCCCCAGCATTTT. This translates into CASRTDGSNQPQHF. This sequence joins TRBV6-1 and TRBJ1-5, with D unresolved. V was trimmed by 6 bases and J by 1 base, leaving 10 bases between them. The CDR3 has 14 residues. Germline loops: CDR1 MNHNS, CDR2 SASEGT.

This chain uses TRBV6-2 or TRBV6-3 with TRBJ1-1, with TRBD1 as a possible D gene (6 bases). This CDR3 has 14 residues. Germline loops: CDR1 MNHEY, CDR2 SVGEGT. V lost 2 bases, J lost 0 bases, and 7 bases lay in between. CDR3 DNA: TGTGCCAGCAGTTACAACAGGGTGAACACTGAAGCTTTCTTT. Protein product: CASSYNRVNTEAFF.

The V and J genes are TRBV6-5 and TRBJ1-2; D remains ambiguous. CDR1 is MNHEY and CDR2 is SVGAGI in the germline V gene. V lost 2 bases and J lost 2, with 12 bases in between. The length of the CDR3 is 15 residues. The CDR3 spells CASSYSAGRNYGYTF. The CDR3, as DNA: TGTGCCAGCAGTTACAGCGCCGGTAGGAACTATGGCTACACCTTC.

This clonotype was seen only a few times. The V gene is TRBV6-2 or TRBV6-3, the J gene TRBJ2-3; 10 bases align to TRBD2. Trimming at V came to 0 bases and at J to 6 bases, leaving 9 bases not matched to a gene. CDR3 length: 17 residues. CDR1 and CDR2 from the germline V gene are MNHEY and SVGEGT. The CDR3 reads CASSYSASGGPVDTQYF. CDR3 nucleotide sequence: TGTGCCAGCAGTTACTCGGCTAGCGGGGGACCGGTGGATACGCAGTATTTT.

The V and J genes are TRBV6-1 and TRBJ1-4; TRBD1 agrees at 8 bases. After removal of 6 bases from V and 5 bases from J, the junction contained 5 bases not matched to a gene. The CDR3 is made up of 14 amino acids. Germline values: CDR1 MNHNS, CDR2 SASEGT. The DNA of the CDR3 is TGTGCCAGCAGAACGGACAGGGAGAATGAAAAACTGTTTTTT. This sequence encodes CASRTDRENEKLFF.

The chain has TRBV27 and TRBJ2-5; D gene uncertain. Germline CDR1 is MNHEY and CDR2 is SMNVEV (reference sequence). CDR3 size: 13 residues. Trimming cost V 7 bases and J 3 bases, with 12 bases left between them. The CDR3 loop reads CASTAAAEETQYF. The CDR3 nucleotides are TGTGCCAGCACCGCGGCAGCTGAAGAGACCCAGTACTTC.